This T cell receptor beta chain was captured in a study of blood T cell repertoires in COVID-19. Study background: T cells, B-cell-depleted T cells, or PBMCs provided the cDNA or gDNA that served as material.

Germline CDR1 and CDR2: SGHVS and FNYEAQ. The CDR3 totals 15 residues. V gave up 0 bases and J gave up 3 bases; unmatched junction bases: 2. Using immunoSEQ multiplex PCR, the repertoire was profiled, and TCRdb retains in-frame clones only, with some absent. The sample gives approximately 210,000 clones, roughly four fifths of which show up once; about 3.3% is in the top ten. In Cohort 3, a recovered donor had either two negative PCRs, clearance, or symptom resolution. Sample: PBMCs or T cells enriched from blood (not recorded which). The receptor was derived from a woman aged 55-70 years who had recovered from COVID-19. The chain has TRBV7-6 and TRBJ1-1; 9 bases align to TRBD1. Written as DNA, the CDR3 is TGTGCCAGCAGCTTAGCGACAGGGGGGGACACTGAAGCTTTCTTT. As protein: CASSLATGGDTEAFF.